Each of the 18 T cell receptor beta chains below was sequenced from the same sample in a study of blood T cell repertoires in COVID-19. Method: immunoSEQ multiplex PCR; TCRdb's copy keeps in-frame clones and lacks some. The sample contains nearly 250,000 clones, roughly 85% of which appear only once. The sequencing input was PBMCs or T cells enriched from blood (not recorded which). The receptors were sampled from a woman aged 50 to 60 with acute COVID-19.

The V and J genes are TRBV27 and TRBJ1-1, with D maybe TRBD1 (5 bases). Germline V lookup: CDR1 MNHEY, CDR2 SMNVEV (reference sequence). The CDR3 runs 16 residues. Trimming removed 2 bases at V and 1 base at J, with 14 bases between. The CDR3 here is CASSLIQGEANTEAFF. Written as DNA, the CDR3 is TGTGCCAGCAGTTTAATTCAGGGTGAGGCGAACACTGAAGCTTTCTTT.

V is TRBV6-6 and J is TRBJ2-7, with 9 positions matching TRBD1. V was clipped by 6 bases and J by 4 bases; unmatched bases: 1. Germline CDR1 reads MNHNY; CDR2 reads SVGAGI (reference sequence). The CDR3 consists of 12 residues. The CDR3 nucleotides read TGTGCCAGCAGAGGACAGGGGTACGAGCAGTACTTC. It yields the protein CASRGQGYEQYF.

This clone was picked up a small number of times. The rearrangement uses TRBV7-2 and TRBJ1-2, with a possible D match to TRBD1 (6 bases). Trimming cost V 7 bases and J 6 bases, with 12 bases left between them. Germline V gene sequence: CDR1 SGHTA, CDR2 FQGNSA. The CDR3 is made up of 12 amino acids. The chain's CDR3 is CASNEQGHGYTF. The CDR3 DNA sequence: TGTGCCAGCAATGAGCAGGGGCATGGCTACACCTTC.

This chain connects TRBV7-9 to TRBJ1-2; D is unresolved. The CDR3 runs to 12 residues. The V gene's germline CDR1 is SEHNR and CDR2 FQNEAQ (reference sequence). The V end lost 2 bases, the J end lost 3 bases, and 4 bases lay between the germline ends. Here the CDR3 reads CASSLYDYGYTF. The CDR3 DNA reads as TGTGCCAGCAGCTTATATGACTATGGCTACACCTTC.

The chain combines TRBV11-3 with TRBJ2-1; 8 nucleotides agree with TRBD1. Trimming cost V 2 bases and J 9 bases; bases outside gene matches: 12. There are 16 residues in the CDR3. In germline, CDR1 is SGHNT, CDR2 YENEEA. The CDR3 nucleotides read TGTGCCAGCAGCTTATACACGGGATCACAGGGGGGTGAGCAGTTCTTC. Its protein product is CASSLYTGSQGGEQFF.

The genes are TRBV5-1 and TRBJ1-2, with 7 bases matching TRBD1. With V trimmed by 0 bases and J by 6 bases, 5 bases remained unmatched. This CDR3 region has 14 residues. CDR1 is SGHRS and CDR2 is YFSETQ in the germline V gene. For the CDR3, the DNA is TGCGCCAGCAGCTTGGAACAGGGGTCGAATGGCTACACCTTC. Encoded protein: CASSLEQGSNGYTF.

This clone was observed once. The J gene is TRBJ1-5, the V gene TRBV7-9; the match to TRBD1 covers 9 bases. The germline V gene has CDR1 SEHNR and CDR2 FQNEAQ (reference sequence). CDR3 length: 15 residues. Germline trimming cut 3 bases from V and 3 bases from J; bases unmatched to any gene: 3. This chain's CDR3 is CASSFDRGDNQPQHF. Here the CDR3 DNA reads TGTGCCAGCAGCTTCGACAGGGGGGACAATCAGCCCCAGCATTTT.

This clone was counted a few times. The chain recombines TRBV7-2 with TRBJ2-1, with no clear D. The ends were cut back, 1 base at V and 4 bases at J, with 11 bases in the middle. Germline V gene data show CDR1 as SGHTA and CDR2 as FQGNSA. The CDR3 loop spans 15 amino acids. The chain's CDR3 is CASSLGVGPYNEQFF. DNA for the CDR3: TGTGCCAGCAGCTTAGGGGTGGGCCCTTACAATGAGCAGTTCTTC.

The chain has TRBV4-1 and TRBJ2-3; perhaps TRBD2 as D (5 bases). Germline loops: CDR1 MGHRA, CDR2 YSYEKL. This CDR3 is 15 amino acids long. Deletions cut 0 bases from V and 8 bases from J, with 15 bases between. This CDR3 reads CASSQETYGGPTQYF. The CDR3 region has the DNA TGCGCCAGCAGCCAAGAGACCTATGGAGGACCTACGCAGTATTTT.

The V gene is TRBV12-3 or TRBV12-4, the J gene TRBJ2-5; 7 bases fit TRBD2. The CDR3 consists of 13 residues. Trimming at V came to 7 bases and at J to 6 bases, leaving 8 bases not matched to a gene. The CDR3 nucleotides read TGTGCCAGCATGTTTGGGGGGGAGAAGACCCAGTACTTC. Protein product: CASMFGGEKTQYF.

This chain joins TRBV13 and TRBJ2-7; 7 bases align to TRBD1. V dropped 2 bases and J dropped 5; count of bases not matched to a gene: 9. The CDR3 loop spans 15 amino acids. Germline CDR1 PRHDT, CDR2 FYEKMQ (reference sequence). CDR3 protein: CASSLTQGIRNEQYF. As DNA, the CDR3 is TGTGCCAGCAGCTTAACACAGGGGATACGGAACGAGCAGTACTTC.

The chain has TRBV10-1 and TRBJ2-3; 7 bases agree with TRBD2. Germline V gene data show CDR1 as WNHNN and CDR2 as SYGVQD (reference sequence). The CDR3 sequence is 13 residues long. Trimming at V came to 4 bases and at J to 6 bases, leaving 4 bases not matched to a gene. The CDR3 is CASSGSAGDTQYF. The CDR3, as DNA: TGCGCCAGCAGTGGGTCAGCGGGGGATACGCAGTATTTT.

V gene TRBV6-6 combines with J gene TRBJ2-3; TRBD2 matches 8 bases. CDR3 length: 18 amino acids. From germline, CDR1 is MNHNY and CDR2 SVGAGI (reference sequence). V shed 5 bases, J shed 8 bases, and the junction held 21 bases outside the gene matches. CDR3: CASSRTPPGGGLTTTQYF. The CDR3 DNA is TGTGCCAGCAGTCGGACCCCCCCTGGCGGGGGGCTTACAACTACGCAGTATTTT.

The chain joins TRBV5-4 to TRBJ1-1; D may be TRBD1 (6 bases). CDR1 is SGHNT, CDR2 YYREEE, per germline (reference sequence). Trimming took 0 bases from V and 6 from J, leaving 12 bases between them. CDR3 length: 14 residues. Here the CDR3 reads CASSLAGAGAEAFF. In DNA form, the CDR3 reads TGTGCCAGCAGCTTGGCAGGGGCGGGGGCTGAAGCTTTCTTT.

The V and J genes are TRBV12-3 or TRBV12-4 and TRBJ1-1; no reliable D call. The V and J ends lost 2 bases and 4 bases respectively, with 8 bases between them. This CDR3 spans 13 amino acids. The CDR3 here is CASSLHQATEAFF. The DNA for the CDR3 is TGTGCCAGCAGTTTACATCAAGCCACTGAAGCTTTCTTT.

The V gene is TRBV30, the J gene TRBJ1-3; D gene unclear. Trimming stripped 0 bases from V and 0 bases from J, with 9 bases between. Germline V lookup: CDR1 GTSNPN, CDR2 SVGIG (reference sequence). The CDR3 length is 15 residues. CDR3: CAWSVGQSSGNTIYF. DNA for the CDR3: TGTGCCTGGAGTGTTGGTCAGTCCTCTGGAAACACCATATATTTT.

CDR3 residues: CATKTEASGNTIYF. The CDR3 DNA reads TGCGCCACCAAGACAGAAGCCTCTGGAAACACCATATATTTT. This chain connects TRBV5-1 to TRBJ1-3; D might be TRBD1 (5 bases). The germline CDR1 and CDR2 sequences are SGHRS and YFSETQ. V lost 9 bases, J lost 0 bases, and 13 bases lay in between. The CDR3 spans 14 residues.

The rearrangement links TRBV19 to TRBJ2-3; tentatively, D is TRBD1 (5 bases). The CDR3 runs 15 residues. Germline V gene sequence: CDR1 LNHDA, CDR2 SQIVND (reference sequence). V was shortened by 7 bases and J by 6 bases, with 20 bases between the two germline ends. The DNA for the CDR3 is TGTGCCAGTAACCGCTACAGCCAGGGTTATGATACGCAGTATTTT. This encodes CASNRYSQGYDTQYF.